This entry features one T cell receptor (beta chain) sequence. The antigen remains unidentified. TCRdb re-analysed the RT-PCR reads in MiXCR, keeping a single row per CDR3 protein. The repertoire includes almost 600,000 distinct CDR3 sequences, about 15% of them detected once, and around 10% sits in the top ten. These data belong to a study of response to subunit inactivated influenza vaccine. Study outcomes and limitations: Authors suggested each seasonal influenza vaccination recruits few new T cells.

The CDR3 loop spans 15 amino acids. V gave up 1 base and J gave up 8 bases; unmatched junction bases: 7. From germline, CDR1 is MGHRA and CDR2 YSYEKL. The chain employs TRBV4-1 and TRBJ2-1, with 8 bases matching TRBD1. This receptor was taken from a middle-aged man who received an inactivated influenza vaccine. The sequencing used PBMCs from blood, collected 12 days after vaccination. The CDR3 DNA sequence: TGCGCCAGCAGCCAAGTGGACAGGGCCGTGGATGAGCAGTTCTTC. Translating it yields CASSQVDRAVDEQFF.